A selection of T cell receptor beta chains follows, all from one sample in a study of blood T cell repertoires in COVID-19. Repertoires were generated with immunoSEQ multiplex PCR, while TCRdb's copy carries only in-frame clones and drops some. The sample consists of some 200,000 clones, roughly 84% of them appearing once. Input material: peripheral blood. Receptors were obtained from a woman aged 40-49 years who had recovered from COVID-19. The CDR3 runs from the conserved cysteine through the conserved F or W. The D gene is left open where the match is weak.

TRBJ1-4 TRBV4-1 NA CASSQDVGRHANEKLFF
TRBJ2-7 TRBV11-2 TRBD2 CASSLSGGGSYEQYF
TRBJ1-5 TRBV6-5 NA CASGDNLRQPQHF
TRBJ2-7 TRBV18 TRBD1 CASSPTGVSYEQYF
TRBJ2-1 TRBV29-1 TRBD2 CSVTPPRGDPSEQFF
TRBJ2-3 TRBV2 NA CASSEYRFGGGTDTQYF
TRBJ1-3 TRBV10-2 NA CASSQGDSGNTIYF
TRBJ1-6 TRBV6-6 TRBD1 CASSYEGTGAFSPLHF
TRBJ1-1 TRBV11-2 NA CASSLDGPGEAFF
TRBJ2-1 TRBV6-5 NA CASIRGGEQFF